The 8 T cell receptor beta chains below were found in one sample sequenced in a study of control samples from healthy donors and cancer patients. Using immunoSEQ multiplex PCR, the repertoire was profiled, and TCRdb retains in-frame clones only, with some absent. There are approximately 190,000 clones in the sample, with 2.2% held by the top ten. The sequencing sample was made of blood. Source of these receptors: a woman aged 25 to 45 in good health.

The chain couples TRBV9 to TRBJ1-6; 7 positions agree with TRBD1. The V gene's germline CDR1 is SGDLS and CDR2 YYNGEE. The ends lost 3 bases at V and 7 bases at J; junction bases unmatched: 7. The CDR3 is 15 residues long. The CDR3 DNA sequence: TGTGCCAGCAGCGCCCCAGGGGGACGAAATTCACCCCTCCACTTT. Amino acids: CASSAPGGRNSPLHF.

Notes on this clone: The same CDR3 can be traced to other DNA sequences in this sample. DNA of the CDR3: TGCGCCAGCAGCTTGGGTGGGAATTCACCCCTCCACTTT. It encodes CASSLGGNSPLHF. The gene calls are TRBV5-1 and TRBJ1-6; no clear D gene. V was clipped by 0 bases and J by 7 bases, with 5 bases between them. Germline-derived CDR1 and CDR2 are SGHRS and YFSETQ. The CDR3 has 13 residues.

The rearrangement uses TRBV4-2 and TRBJ1-1; the D is unclear. The CDR3 loop spans 15 amino acids. CDR1 and CDR2 from the germline V gene are LGHNA and YNFKEQ. Trimming shortened V by 3 bases and J by 1 base, and 12 bases separated the two germline ends. For the CDR3, the DNA is TGTGCCAGCAGCCAGCTTTGGACGGGGAACACTGAAGCTTTCTTT. Amino acid sequence: CASSQLWTGNTEAFF.

The chain couples TRBV6-2 or TRBV6-3 to TRBJ2-6; TRBD2 might be the D (5 bases). This CDR3 has 18 residues. Trimming left V 1 base short and J 0 bases short, with 13 bases between. Germline V CDR1 and CDR2: MNHEY, SVGEGT. CDR3 protein: CASSYYVGIYSGANVLTF. The CDR3 region has the DNA TGTGCCAGCAGTTACTACGTCGGGATTTACTCTGGGGCCAACGTCCTGACTTTC.

About this clone: Distinct nucleotide sequences in the sample also encode this CDR3. The chain joins TRBV27 to TRBJ1-1; D uncertain. CDR3 length equals 13 residues. Germline CDR1 and CDR2: MNHEY and SMNVEV (reference sequence). V lost 0 bases to trimming and J lost 6 bases, with 8 bases between them. The CDR3, as DNA: TGTGCCAGCAGTTTATCGGGCAGAGCTGAAGCTTTCTTT. It translates to CASSLSGRAEAFF.

This chain connects TRBV18 to TRBJ2-7; 7 nucleotides match TRBD1. The germline CDR1 and CDR2 sequences are KGHSH and LQKENI. The CDR3 has 14 residues. The V gene end was trimmed by 3 bases and the J gene end by 0 bases; junction bases not matched to a gene: 2. The CDR3 reads CASSPGQASYEQYF. The DNA for the CDR3 is TGTGCCAGCTCACCCGGACAGGCCTCCTACGAGCAGTACTTC.

The CDR3 region has the DNA TGCGCCAGCAGCTTCCGAGATACTGAAGCTTTCTTT. It encodes CASSFRDTEAFF. This chain uses TRBV5-1 with TRBJ1-1; D is ambiguous. Trimming left V 2 bases short and J 5 bases short, with 7 bases between. Germline V gives CDR1 SGHRS, CDR2 YFSETQ. This CDR3 contains 12 residues.

The genes are TRBV4-1 and TRBJ1-2; 9 nucleotides agree with TRBD1. The CDR3 has 14 residues. Looked up from germline, CDR1 is MGHRA and CDR2 is YSYEKL. V trimming: 3 bases; J trimming: 10 bases; junction bases outside the gene matches: 9. The CDR3 reads CASSQPGQGLNYTF. The DNA for the CDR3 is TGCGCCAGCAGCCAGCCGGGACAGGGATTGAACTACACCTTC.